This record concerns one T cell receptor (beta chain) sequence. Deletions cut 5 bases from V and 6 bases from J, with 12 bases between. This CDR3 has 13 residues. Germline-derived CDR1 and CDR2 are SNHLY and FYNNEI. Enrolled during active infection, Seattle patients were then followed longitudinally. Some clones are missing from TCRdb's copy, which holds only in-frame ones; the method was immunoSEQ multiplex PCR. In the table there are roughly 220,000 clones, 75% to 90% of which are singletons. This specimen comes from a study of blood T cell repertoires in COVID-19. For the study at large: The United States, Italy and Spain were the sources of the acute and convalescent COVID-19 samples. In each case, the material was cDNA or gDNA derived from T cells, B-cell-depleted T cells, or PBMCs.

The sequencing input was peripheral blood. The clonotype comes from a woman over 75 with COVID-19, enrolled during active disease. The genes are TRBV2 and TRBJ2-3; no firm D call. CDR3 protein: CASSPALWDTQYF. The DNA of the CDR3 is TGTGCCAGCAGTCCCGCGCTTTGGGATACGCAGTATTTT.